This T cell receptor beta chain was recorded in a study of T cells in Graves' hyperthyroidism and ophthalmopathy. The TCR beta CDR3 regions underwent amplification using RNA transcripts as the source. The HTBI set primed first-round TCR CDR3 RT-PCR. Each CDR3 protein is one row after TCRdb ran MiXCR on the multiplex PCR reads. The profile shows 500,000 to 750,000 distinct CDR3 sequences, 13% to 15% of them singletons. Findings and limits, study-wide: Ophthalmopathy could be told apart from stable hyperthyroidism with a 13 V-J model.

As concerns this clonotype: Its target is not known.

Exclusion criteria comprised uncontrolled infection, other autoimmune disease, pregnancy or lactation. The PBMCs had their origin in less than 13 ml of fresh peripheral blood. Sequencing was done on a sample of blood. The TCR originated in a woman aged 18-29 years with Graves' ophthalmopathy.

The CDR3 loop reads CASSFFSLLAGSRVNEQFF. The CDR3, as DNA: TGTGCCAGCAGTTTTTTTTCTCTCTTAGCGGGAAGTAGGGTCAATGAGCAGTTCTTC. V gene TRBV12-3 or TRBV12-4 combines with J gene TRBJ2-1, with 8 bases identical to TRBD2. The J segment lost 6 bases and the V segment lost 3 bases, leaving 19 bases of the junction unmatched. The CDR3 is 19 amino acids.